The 27 T cell receptor beta chains reported below all come from one sample, sequenced in a study of T-cell reconstitution after alpha-beta-depleted transplantation in children. Unique molecular identifiers were used in preparing the TCRbeta library. One entry per CDR3 protein, called by TCRdb with MiXCR from the PCR reads. The sample has some 180,000 distinct CDR3 sequences, approximately 6.3% seen once. This specimen was PBMCs, taken before TCRalphabeta/CD19-depleted stem cell transplant. Receptors were obtained from a boy between 2 and 15 years old with acute lymphoblastic leukemia, due to receive a stem cell transplant.

This clonotype was picked up many times. This sequence joins TRBV7-9 and TRBJ1-1, with unresolved D. The CDR3 loop spans 15 amino acids. V lost 6 bases and J lost 1, with 15 bases in between. Per the germline V gene, CDR1 is SEHNR and CDR2 is FQNEAQ (reference sequence). The CDR3 protein is CASSPPGKPNTEAFF. The DNA of the CDR3 is TGTGCCAGCAGTCCACCCGGAAAGCCGAACACTGAAGCTTTCTTT.

The table lists this clonotype with many counts. This chain links TRBV6-2 or TRBV6-3 with TRBJ2-7, with D unclear. Looked up from germline, CDR1 is MNHEY and CDR2 is SVGEGT. The CDR3 runs to 15 residues. Trimming cost V 6 bases and J 2 bases, with 17 bases left between them. The CDR3 coding sequence is TGTGCCAGCAGGGAACGGAGCCCATTACCCTACGAGCAGTACTTC. Its translation is CASRERSPLPYEQYF.

V is TRBV28 and J is TRBJ2-1; D ambiguous. The CDR3 spans 13 residues. The germline V and J ends were trimmed by 2 bases and 1 base, with 3 bases remaining between them. Germline V lookup: CDR1 MDHEN, CDR2 SYDVKM. DNA for the CDR3: TGTGCCAGCAGTTTACAATCCTACAATGAGCAGTTCTTC. This gives the protein CASSLQSYNEQFF.

At least ten counts were recorded for this clonotype. This chain connects TRBV20-1 to TRBJ2-2; tentative D call: TRBD1 (6 bases). CDR1 and CDR2 (germline): DFQATT, SNEGSKA (reference sequence). The CDR3 length is 17 residues. V was pared by 6 bases and J by 0 bases, with 20 bases between. The CDR3 region has the DNA TGCAGTGCAAAACCTCTCGACAGGAGGTCGAACACCGGGGAGCTGTTTTTT. It yields the protein CSAKPLDRRSNTGELFF.

The chain links TRBV20-1 to TRBJ1-5; TRBD1 is a possible D gene (5 bases). Looked up from germline, CDR1 is DFQATT and CDR2 is SNEGSKA (reference sequence). V was cut by 5 bases and J by 4 bases, with 9 bases left in between. The CDR3 is 12 amino acids. The CDR3 DNA is TGCAGTGCTGGATGGGGGAATCAGCCCCAGCATTTT. Translating it yields CSAGWGNQPQHF.

In its sample, this clonotype was seen many times. J is TRBJ2-7 and V is TRBV28; the D is unclear. V dropped 1 base and J dropped 5 bases, with 12 bases sitting between them. From germline, CDR1 is MDHEN and CDR2 SYDVKM. This CDR3 contains 14 residues. The CDR3 DNA sequence: TGTGCCAGCAGTTTATTGCGGCCTACCCACGAGCAGTACTTC. Amino acid sequence: CASSLLRPTHEQYF.

The chain joins TRBV28 to TRBJ2-3, with D uncertain. CDR1 MDHEN and CDR2 SYDVKM come from the germline V gene. V was pared by 10 bases and J by 0 bases, with 11 bases between. This CDR3 comprises 13 residues. The CDR3 region has the DNA TGTGCCAACCCCCTACACAGCACAGATACGCAGTATTTT. Translated: CANPLHSTDTQYF.

V and J are TRBV7-8 and TRBJ2-7; D possibly matches TRBD1 or TRBD2 (5 bases each). Between the trimmed V and J ends, which lost 2 bases and 7 bases, there was a span of 15 bases. Germline-derived CDR1 and CDR2 are SGHVS and FQNEAQ. This CDR3 region has 14 residues. The CDR3 nucleotides read TGTGCCAGCAGCTTATTGGCTCAGGGCGGGGAGCAGTACTTC. It specifies CASSLLAQGGEQYF.

This rearrangement joins TRBV5-6 to TRBJ2-1; D not certain. V dropped 4 bases and J dropped 8 bases, with 7 bases sitting between them. Germline CDR1 reads SGHDT; CDR2 reads YYEEEE. The CDR3 sequence is 11 residues long. CDR3 in amino acids: CASSRHYEQFF. The DNA for the CDR3 is TGTGCCAGCAGCCGACACTATGAGCAGTTCTTC.

Concerning this clonotype: This could be a read error, since a much larger clone is one nucleotide away. As the CDR3 is not closed by the conserved phenylalanine or tryptophan, this likely results from a read error. The chain links TRBV5-1 to TRBJ2-3; D unresolved. Trimming took 4 bases from V and 2 from J, leaving 14 bases between them. CDR1 and CDR2 (germline): SGHRS, YFSETQ. CDR3 length: 15 residues. In DNA, the CDR3 is TGCGCCAGCAGCCCCTTAGACCCTCTCACAGATACGCAGTATTAT. This translates into CASSPLDPLTDTQYY.

This clonotype was seen many times. The chain combines TRBV28 with TRBJ1-4, with TRBD1 matching over 9 bases. Germline lookup yields CDR1 MDHEN and CDR2 SYDVKM. The V gene end was trimmed by 8 bases and the J gene end by 8 bases; junction bases not matched to a gene: 9. CDR3 length equals 14 residues. The CDR3 loop reads CASGKGQGNEKLFF. The CDR3 DNA reads as TGTGCCAGCGGAAAGGGACAGGGTAACGAAAAACTGTTTTTT.

This clonotype appeared many times. V gene TRBV28 combines with J gene TRBJ1-4; D is unclear. Germline loops: CDR1 MDHEN, CDR2 SYDVKM. This CDR3 spans 11 amino acids. V lost 6 bases and J lost 4, with 3 bases in between. The DNA of the CDR3 is TGTGCCAGCAGAGATAATGAAAAACTGTTTTTT. Amino acid sequence: CASRDNEKLFF.

This clonotype was detected many times. V is TRBV20-1 and J is TRBJ1-6; D remains unclear. The V gene lost 3 bases and the J gene lost 7 bases, with 10 bases spanning the gap. The length of the CDR3 is 13 residues. The germline CDR1 and CDR2 sequences are DFQATT and SNEGSKA (reference sequence). CDR3 loop: CSARSGNNSPLHF. The CDR3 DNA reads as TGCAGTGCTAGGTCGGGTAACAATTCACCCCTCCACTTT.

The chain recombines TRBV28 with TRBJ2-1, with 15 bases identical to TRBD2. The CDR3 contains 19 residues. Germline V gene sequence: CDR1 MDHEN, CDR2 SYDVKM. V was pared by 11 bases and J by 5 bases, with 19 bases of the junction left unmatched. CDR3 amino acids: CASQGRTSGRAGPHNEQFF. As DNA, the CDR3 is TGTGCCTCCCAGGGGCGGACTAGCGGGAGGGCGGGCCCCCACAATGAGCAGTTCTTC.

This clonotype appeared many times. The genes are TRBV9 and TRBJ2-2, with 7 bases identical to TRBD2. The CDR3 consists of 16 residues. CDR1 is SGDLS, CDR2 YYNGEE, per germline. V lost 1 base and J lost 2; bases outside the gene matches: 5. Here the CDR3 DNA reads TGTGCCAGCAGCGTACACACTAGCGTTAACACCGGGGAGCTGTTTTTT. Protein product: CASSVHTSVNTGELFF.

This sequence joins TRBV11-3 and TRBJ2-1; D is possibly TRBD2 (5 bases). V was pared by 3 bases and J by 10 bases, with 37 bases between. Germline lookup yields CDR1 SGHNT and CDR2 YENEEA. The CDR3 length is 21 residues. CDR3 sequence: CASSLELGCWASEVPMGEQFF. The CDR3 DNA sequence: TGTGCCAGCAGCTTGGAGCTCGGCTGCTGGGCCTCGGAGGTTCCAATGGGGGAGCAGTTCTTC.

This clonotype was observed at least ten times. This chain joins TRBV12-3 or TRBV12-4 and TRBJ2-1, with no clear D. Between the trimmed V and J ends, which lost 2 bases and 0 bases, there was a span of 11 bases. The CDR3 loop spans 16 amino acids. The CDR3 DNA sequence: TGTGCCAGCAGTTTACAATCCCGTAGCTCCTACAATGAGCAGTTCTTC. It encodes CASSLQSRSSYNEQFF.

In its sample, this clonotype was seen many times. The V gene is TRBV5-1, the J gene TRBJ2-2; D possibly matches TRBD1 or TRBD2 (6 bases each). Germline-derived CDR1 and CDR2 are SGHRS and YFSETQ. Trimming removed 2 bases from V and 4 bases from J, with 18 bases in between. CDR3 length equals 17 residues. CDR3 region: CASSLAVGGGFTGELFF. CDR3 DNA sequence: TGCGCCAGCAGCTTAGCGGTTGGAGGGGGTTTCACCGGGGAGCTGTTTTTT.

CDR3 amino acids: CASSSGQVIQPQHF. Here the CDR3 DNA reads TGTGCCAGCAGCTCGGGCCAAGTAATTCAGCCCCAGCATTTT. The chain joins TRBV9 to TRBJ1-5; no clear D. Trimming removed 4 bases from V and 6 bases from J, with 14 bases in between. CDR3 length: 14 residues. The germline V gene encodes CDR1 SGDLS and CDR2 YYNGEE.

This clonotype was picked up many times. The rearrangement uses TRBV12-3 or TRBV12-4 and TRBJ2-3, with 7 bases matching TRBD2. With V trimmed by 7 bases and J by 2 bases, 6 bases remained unmatched. CDR3 length: 14 amino acids. The CDR3 reads CASIQLALTDTQYF. The DNA for the CDR3 is TGTGCCAGCATCCAACTAGCGCTCACAGATACGCAGTATTTT.

This clonotype was seen ten or more times. V gene TRBV28 combines with J gene TRBJ2-7; 7 positions match TRBD1. CDR3 length: 14 residues. Germline CDR1 reads MDHEN; CDR2 reads SYDVKM. J lost 4 bases, V lost 8 bases, and 11 bases had no gene match. The CDR3 bases are TGTGCCAGCCGCCGGACGGGGACAGAATACGAGCAGTACTTC. It encodes CASRRTGTEYEQYF.

This clonotype was counted many times. The CDR3 nucleotides are TGTGCCAGCAGTCCCCCCGGGGTGCAGCCCCAGCATTTT. This translates into CASSPPGVQPQHF. The chain couples TRBV28 to TRBJ1-5; D gene ambiguous. Germline V gene sequence: CDR1 MDHEN, CDR2 SYDVKM. Trimming cost V 5 bases and J 7 bases, with 12 bases left between them. The CDR3 has 13 amino acids.

This clonotype has ten or more counts. The genes are TRBV28 and TRBJ2-1; a weak D match, TRBD2 (7 bases). Germline V lookup: CDR1 MDHEN, CDR2 SYDVKM. The CDR3 extends over 15 amino acids. The germline V and J ends were trimmed by 5 bases and 7 bases, with 18 bases remaining between them. The CDR3 coding sequence is TGTGCCAGCAGTGGTAGGGGGGGAGATGTTAATGAGCAGTTCTTC. Encoded protein: CASSGRGGDVNEQFF.

On this clonotype: One base away lies a much larger clone, so this may be a sequencing read error. The chain links TRBV20-1 to TRBJ1-5; D gene uncertain. The germline CDR1 and CDR2 sequences are DFQATT and SNEGSKA (reference sequence). CDR3 length equals 14 residues. In nucleotides, the CDR3 is TGCTGTGCTAGGCGGGCGGCTGGGGATCAGCCCCAGCATTTT. Translating gives CCARRAAGDQPQHF.

To note about this clonotype: A read error may be the cause here, since a much bigger clone is one base away. The CDR3 bases are TGCAGTGCCTGGGGCTTGAGCGGGGTCACTAGCACAGATACGCAGTATTTT. Its protein is CSAWGLSGVTSTDTQYF. The chain couples TRBV20-1 to TRBJ2-3, with TRBD2 matching over 7 bases. The J segment lost 0 bases and the V segment lost 6 bases, leaving 15 bases of the junction unmatched. This CDR3 spans 17 amino acids. Germline V lookup: CDR1 DFQATT, CDR2 SNEGSKA (reference sequence).

This chain links TRBV28 with TRBJ1-6; D ambiguous. Germline V CDR1 and CDR2: MDHEN, SYDVKM. CDR3 length equals 16 residues. V dropped 8 bases and J dropped 0 bases, with 14 bases sitting between them. CDR3 nucleotides: TGTGCCAGCTCGGGAGATCCGGGCTCCTATAATTCACCCCTCCACTTT. The encoded protein is CASSGDPGSYNSPLHF.

This clonotype was observed many times. The chain joins TRBV12-3 or TRBV12-4 to TRBJ2-2, with 8 bases matching TRBD1. There are 15 residues in the CDR3. V shed 1 base and J 3 bases; nucleotides not matched to a gene: 1. CDR3 residues: CASSLGTGYTGELFF. The CDR3, as DNA: TGTGCCAGCAGTTTAGGGACAGGGTACACCGGGGAGCTGTTTTTT.